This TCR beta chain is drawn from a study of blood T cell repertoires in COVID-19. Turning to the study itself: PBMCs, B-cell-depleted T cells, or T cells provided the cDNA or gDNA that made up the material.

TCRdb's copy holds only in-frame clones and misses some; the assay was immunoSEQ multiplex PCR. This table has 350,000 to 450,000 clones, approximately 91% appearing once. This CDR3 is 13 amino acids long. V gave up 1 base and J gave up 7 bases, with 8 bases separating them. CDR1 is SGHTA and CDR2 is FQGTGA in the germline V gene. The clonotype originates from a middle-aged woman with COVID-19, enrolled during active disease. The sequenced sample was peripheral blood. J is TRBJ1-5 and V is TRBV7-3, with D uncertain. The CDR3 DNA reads TGTGCCAGCAGCTTAAAGGGAGGCCAGCCCCAGCATTTT. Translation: CASSLKGGQPQHF.